The TCR beta chain under discussion was sequenced for a study of T cell changes during pregnancy in multiple sclerosis. The assay was immunoSEQ multiplex PCR, and TCRdb's table has in-frame clones only and misses some. The sample lists fewer than 60,000 clones; more than 85% were seen once. The V gene lost 1 base and the J gene lost 5 bases, with 7 bases spanning the gap. The CDR3 totals 13 residues. The germline V gene encodes CDR1 SGHTA and CDR2 FQGNSA. Sequenced material: peripheral blood, taken after pregnancy. The J gene is TRBJ2-3, the V gene TRBV7-2; D is unclear. The sequence came from a female donor in good health, enrolled as a control in a pregnancy study. The CDR3 DNA is TGTGCCAGCAGCTTAGGTCTCGGAGATACGCAGTATTTT. It specifies CASSLGLGDTQYF.